The T cell receptor beta chain under discussion was sequenced for a study of OX40 agonist ivuxolimab in advanced cancers. Here immunoSEQ multiplex PCR was the method, and the copy in TCRdb shows in-frame clones only, minus some. The sample records approximately 70,000 clones, roughly nine tenths being singletons. The TCR comes from an adult with an advanced solid tumor such as melanoma, head and neck, liver or kidney cancer. The sequencing used CD4+ or CD8+ T cells sorted from blood, collected in a trial of the OX40 agonist ivuxolimab.

The CDR3 sequence: CASSLREGGSNEQFF. Here the CDR3 DNA reads TGTGCCAGCAGCTTAAGAGAAGGAGGGAGCAATGAGCAGTTCTTC. The V gene is TRBV7-9, the J gene TRBJ2-1; maybe TRBD2 (6 bases). This CDR3 contains 15 residues. V was clipped by 2 bases and J by 6 bases, with 14 bases between them. Germline V CDR1 and CDR2: SEHNR, FQNEAQ (reference sequence).